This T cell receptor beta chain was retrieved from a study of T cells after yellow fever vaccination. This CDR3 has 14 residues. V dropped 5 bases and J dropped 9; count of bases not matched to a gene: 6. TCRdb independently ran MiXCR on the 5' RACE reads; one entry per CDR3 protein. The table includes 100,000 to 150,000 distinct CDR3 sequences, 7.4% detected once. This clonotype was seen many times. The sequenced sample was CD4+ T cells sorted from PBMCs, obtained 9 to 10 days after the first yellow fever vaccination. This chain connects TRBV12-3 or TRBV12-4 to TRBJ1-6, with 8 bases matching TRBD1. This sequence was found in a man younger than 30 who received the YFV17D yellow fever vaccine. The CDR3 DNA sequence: TGTGCCAGCAGTCCAGGGGGCGGTGGTTCACCCCTCCACTTT. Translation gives CASSPGGGGSPLHF.